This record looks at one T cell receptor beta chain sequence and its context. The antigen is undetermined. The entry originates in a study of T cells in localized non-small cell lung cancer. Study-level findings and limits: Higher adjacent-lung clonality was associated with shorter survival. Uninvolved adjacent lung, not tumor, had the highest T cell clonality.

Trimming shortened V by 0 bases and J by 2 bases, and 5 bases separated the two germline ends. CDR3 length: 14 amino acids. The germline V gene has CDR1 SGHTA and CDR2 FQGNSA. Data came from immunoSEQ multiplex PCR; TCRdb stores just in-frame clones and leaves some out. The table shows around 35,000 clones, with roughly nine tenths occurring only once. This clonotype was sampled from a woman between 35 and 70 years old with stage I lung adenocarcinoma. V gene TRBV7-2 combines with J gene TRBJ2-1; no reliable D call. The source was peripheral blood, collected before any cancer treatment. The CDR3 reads CASSLAGTYNEQFF. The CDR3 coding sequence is TGTGCCAGCAGCTTAGCGGGAACCTACAATGAGCAGTTCTTC.